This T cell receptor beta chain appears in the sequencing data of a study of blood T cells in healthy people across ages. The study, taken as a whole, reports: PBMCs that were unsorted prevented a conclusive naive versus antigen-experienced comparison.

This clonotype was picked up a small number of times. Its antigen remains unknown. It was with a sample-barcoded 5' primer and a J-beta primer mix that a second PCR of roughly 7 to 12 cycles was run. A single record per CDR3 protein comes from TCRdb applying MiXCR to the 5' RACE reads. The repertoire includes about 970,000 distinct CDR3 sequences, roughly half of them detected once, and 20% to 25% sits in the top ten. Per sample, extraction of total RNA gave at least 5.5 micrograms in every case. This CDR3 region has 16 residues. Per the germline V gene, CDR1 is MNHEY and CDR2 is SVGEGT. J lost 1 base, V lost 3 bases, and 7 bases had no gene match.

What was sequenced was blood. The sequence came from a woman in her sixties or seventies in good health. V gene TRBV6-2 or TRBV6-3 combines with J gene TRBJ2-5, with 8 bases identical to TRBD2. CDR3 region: CASSYGGSGGQETQYF. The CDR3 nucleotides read TGTGCCAGCAGTTATGGCGGGAGCGGGGGCCAAGAGACCCAGTACTTC.